The 24 T cell receptor beta chains below all came from one sample that was sequenced in a study of technical replicates of blood from several donors. Measured with immunoSEQ multiplex PCR; TCRdb has only the in-frame clones, and not every one. The sample carries tens of thousands of clones, roughly nine tenths recorded once. Sequenced material: PBMCs. Source of these receptors: a human donor in good health. Some clones in this sample may be carry-over from other donors' samples.

The chain is built from TRBV18 and TRBJ2-1; 8 bases are shared with TRBD2. V gave up 0 bases and J gave up 0 bases; unmatched junction bases: 19. The CDR3 length is 22 residues. Germline V gene data show CDR1 as KGHSH and CDR2 as LQKENI. CDR3 sequence reads: CASSPPTGGEIIRDFSYNEQFF. CDR3 DNA: TGTGCCAGCTCACCACCCACCGGGGGGGAGATCATCCGGGATTTCTCCTACAATGAGCAGTTCTTC.

The chain couples TRBV4-3 to TRBJ1-1; 10 nucleotides agree with TRBD1. The length of the CDR3 is 15 residues. CDR1 and CDR2 from the germline V gene are LGHNA and YSLEER. With 5 bases clipped from V and 3 bases from J, the junction kept 6 bases outside the gene matches. CDR3 bases: TGCGCCAGCAGCTCCCGGACAGGGGGGGACACTGAAGCTTTCTTT. This translates into CASSSRTGGDTEAFF.

The genes are TRBV5-4 and TRBJ2-3; TRBD2 aligns across 12 bases. Unmatched junction bases numbered 13, after V lost 4 bases and J lost 4 bases. Germline V CDR1 and CDR2: SGHNT, YYREEE (reference sequence). This CDR3 spans 18 amino acids. CDR3 DNA sequence: TGTGCCAGCAGCCAGACTAGCGGGGGACGCACTCGGGCAGATACGCAGTATTTT. It codes for CASSQTSGGRTRADTQYF.

The V call is TRBV4-2, the J call TRBJ2-1; 8 bases are a match to TRBD2. CDR3 length: 17 amino acids. V lost 0 bases and J lost 5; bases outside the gene matches: 9. Germline assignment: CDR1 LGHNA and CDR2 YNFKEQ. The CDR3 sequence: CASSQEFASGPDNEQFF. The CDR3 nucleotides are TGTGCCAGCAGCCAAGAGTTCGCTAGCGGGCCCGACAATGAGCAGTTCTTC.

This CDR3 reads CASSRAQGRAGNTIYF. CDR3 nucleotide sequence: TGTGCCAGCAGCCGCGCCCAGGGGCGCGCGGGAAACACCATATATTTT. The chain uses TRBV2 and TRBJ1-3; a possible D gene is TRBD1 (6 bases). Germline V gene lookup returns CDR1 SNHLY and CDR2 FYNNEI. V gave up 6 bases and J gave up 4 bases, with 19 bases separating them. This CDR3 spans 16 amino acids.

The gene calls are TRBV21-1 and TRBJ1-5. TRBV21-1 is assigned pseudogene status. CDR3 size: 16 residues. The CDR3 region is CASRAGDGNSNQPQHF. Here the CDR3 DNA reads TGTGCCAGCAGGGCGGGGGACGGAAATAGCAATCAGCCCCAGCATTTT.

V usage is TRBV27 and J usage is TRBJ1-5; the D gene is possibly TRBD1 (6 bases). The CDR3 is 18 residues long. Trimming cost V 5 bases and J 4 bases, with 24 bases left between them. The germline gives CDR1 MNHEY, CDR2 SMNVEV (reference sequence). The CDR3 is CASSPTTGTKPGNQPQHF. CDR3 nucleotide sequence: TGTGCCAGCAGTCCCACGACAGGAACCAAGCCCGGGAATCAGCCCCAGCATTTT.

The V and J genes are TRBV28 and TRBJ1-4; 9 nucleotides agree with TRBD1. The V gene's germline CDR1 is MDHEN and CDR2 SYDVKM. This CDR3 is built from 13 residues. V shed 7 bases, J shed 13 bases, and the junction held 10 bases outside the gene matches. CDR3 amino acids: CASTIPGQGTLFF. CDR3 DNA: TGTGCCAGCACTATTCCGGGACAGGGTACACTGTTTTTT.

The chain is built from TRBV5-4 and TRBJ1-6, with TRBD1 identical over 7 bases. The V gene's germline CDR1 is SGHNT and CDR2 YYREEE (reference sequence). V lost 4 bases to trimming and J lost 0 bases; unmatched junction nucleotides: 4. The CDR3 has 16 residues. The CDR3 region has the DNA TGTGCCAGCAGCCAGGGGGGCCGCTCCTATAATTCACCCCTCCACTTT. Protein sequence: CASSQGGRSYNSPLHF.

This chain joins TRBV7-6 and TRBJ2-1; a possible D gene is TRBD1 (7 bases). The CDR3 is 14 amino acids. Trimming took off 2 bases at V and 9 bases at J, with 14 bases between the two ends. From germline, CDR1 is SGHVS and CDR2 FNYEAQ. The CDR3 coding sequence is TGTGCCAGCAGCTTATTCTCCCAGGGGGGTGAGCAGTTCTTC. Protein product: CASSLFSQGGEQFF.

The V and J genes are TRBV4-2 and TRBJ2-7; 10 bases fit TRBD2. The CDR3 has 15 residues. V lost 4 bases, J lost 4 bases, and 7 bases stayed unmatched. Germline values: CDR1 LGHNA, CDR2 YNFKEQ. As DNA, the CDR3 is TGTGCCAGCAGCCCGCTAGCGGGAGTTGGGTACGAGCAGTACTTC. It yields the protein CASSPLAGVGYEQYF.

This clone was seen just once. The chain is built from TRBV9 and TRBJ2-5, with 13 bases identical to TRBD2. The V segment lost 3 bases and the J segment 2 bases; nucleotides outside the gene matches: 4. This CDR3 spans 16 amino acids. CDR1 is SGDLS and CDR2 is YYNGEE in the germline V gene. This chain's CDR3 is CASSATSGGKQETQYF. CDR3 nucleotides: TGTGCCAGCAGCGCGACTAGCGGGGGGAAACAAGAGACCCAGTACTTC.

V gene TRBV7-3 combines with J gene TRBJ2-2, with TRBD2 matching 10 bases. J lost 1 base, V lost 0 bases, and 5 bases had no gene match. The CDR3 is made up of 18 amino acids. Germline assignment: CDR1 SGHTA and CDR2 FQGTGA. The CDR3 DNA reads as TGTGCCAGCAGCTTAACGGCTAGCGGGGGTGTGAACACCGGGGAGCTGTTTTTT. Translating it yields CASSLTASGGVNTGELFF.

V usage is TRBV2 and J usage is TRBJ2-3; 11 nucleotides agree with TRBD2. From germline, CDR1 is SNHLY and CDR2 FYNNEI. The CDR3 extends over 16 amino acids. With V trimmed by 2 bases and J by 3 bases, 4 bases remained unmatched. CDR3 region: CASSETSGRGTDTQYF. CDR3 coding DNA: TGTGCCAGCAGTGAAACTAGCGGGAGAGGGACAGATACGCAGTATTTT.

The rearrangement links TRBV4-1 to TRBJ2-3; 7 nucleotides match TRBD1. CDR3 length equals 16 residues. The germline V gene has CDR1 MGHRA and CDR2 YSYEKL. V lost 6 bases and J lost 1; bases outside the gene matches: 10. Here the CDR3 reads CASRLTQGLGTDTQYF. CDR3 bases: TGCGCCAGCAGACTTACACAGGGGTTGGGCACAGATACGCAGTATTTT.

The J gene is TRBJ2-3, the V gene TRBV11-3, with D unclear. Trimming removed 4 bases from V and 6 bases from J, with 8 bases in between. This CDR3 is 12 amino acids long. CDR1 is SGHNT and CDR2 is YENEEA in the germline V gene. CDR3 in DNA: TGTGCCAGCAGCTCCTCCGGGGATACGCAGTATTTT. The encoded protein is CASSSSGDTQYF.

The V gene is TRBV10-1, the J gene TRBJ2-1; possibly TRBD1 for D (5 bases). Trimming pared 3 bases from V and 8 bases from J, leaving 23 bases between. The germline CDR1 and CDR2 sequences are WNHNN and SYGVQD (reference sequence). There are 17 residues in the CDR3. As DNA, the CDR3 is TGCGCCAGCAGTGAACAAAGGGCCCAGGGTTGCCACCATGAGCAGTTCTTC. Translated: CASSEQRAQGCHHEQFF.

The chain has TRBV19 and TRBJ2-7, with TRBD2 identical over 14 bases. The CDR3 runs 14 residues. V gave up 5 bases and J gave up 5 bases; unmatched junction bases: 2. Per the germline V gene, CDR1 is LNHDA and CDR2 is SQIVND (reference sequence). The CDR3 DNA sequence: TGTGCCAGTAGTGGGACTAGCGGGAGCAACGAGCAGTACTTC. It specifies CASSGTSGSNEQYF.

The rearrangement uses TRBV5-6 and TRBJ2-7; 8 bases are a match to TRBD1. CDR1 and CDR2 (germline): SGHDT, YYEEEE. The ends lost 0 bases at V and 0 bases at J; junction bases unmatched: 2. CDR3 length: 15 amino acids. The CDR3 bases are TGTGCCAGCAGCTTGGGGACAGGGATCTCCTACGAGCAGTACTTC. Translating it yields CASSLGTGISYEQYF.

The rearrangement links TRBV30 to TRBJ2-3, with 9 bases aligning to TRBD2. The germline V gene has CDR1 GTSNPN and CDR2 SVGIG (reference sequence). J was trimmed by 1 base and V by 4 bases; bases with no gene match: 12. The CDR3 has 17 amino acids. This CDR3 is CAWTPPTSGRGTDTQYF. Here the CDR3 DNA reads TGTGCCTGGACACCTCCGACTAGCGGCCGCGGCACAGATACGCAGTATTTT.

This chain joins TRBV5-1 and TRBJ2-7, with 8 bases fitting TRBD2. There are 16 residues in the CDR3. Per the germline V gene, CDR1 is SGHRS and CDR2 is YFSETQ. Trimming cost V 4 bases and J 6 bases; bases outside gene matches: 15. The CDR3 loop reads CASSVGGAGASGEQYF. Written as DNA, the CDR3 is TGCGCCAGCAGCGTCGGGGGAGCGGGGGCATCCGGCGAGCAGTACTTC.

V gene TRBV18 combines with J gene TRBJ2-3, with unresolved D. Trimming removed 3 bases from V and 0 bases from J, with 7 bases in between. The CDR3 is made up of 14 amino acids. Germline V gene sequence: CDR1 KGHSH, CDR2 LQKENI. The CDR3 here is CASSPMRSTDTQYF. The CDR3 DNA reads as TGTGCCAGCTCACCCATGCGGAGCACAGATACGCAGTATTTT.

The CDR3 loop is CASSSSGVVDTQYF. For the CDR3, the DNA is TGTGCCAGCAGCTCCTCGGGAGTTGTAGATACGCAGTATTTT. The chain combines TRBV5-4 with TRBJ2-3, with D possibly TRBD2 on 6 matching bases. The CDR3 is 14 amino acids. The V gene lost 3 bases and the J gene lost 5 bases, with 13 bases spanning the gap. Per the germline V gene, CDR1 is SGHNT and CDR2 is YYREEE (reference sequence).

The CDR3 sequence is CASSPMRGEKLFF. The CDR3 bases are TGTGCCAGCTCACCAATGAGGGGGGAAAAACTGTTTTTT. This rearrangement joins TRBV18 to TRBJ1-4, with TRBD1 as a possible D gene (6 bases). The V end was cut by 2 bases, the J end by 8 bases, with 9 bases between. Germline CDR1 KGHSH, CDR2 LQKENI. The CDR3 has 13 amino acids.